These 13 T cell receptor beta chains were all obtained from the same sample, sequenced in a study of blood T cell repertoires in COVID-19. Profiled with immunoSEQ multiplex PCR; TCRdb holds only in-frame clones, not every one. The sample contains fewer than 350,000 clones, 80% to 90% of which appear only once. Sequences were obtained from PBMCs or T cells enriched from blood (not recorded which). The origin of the receptors is a man aged 25-45 years who had recovered from COVID-19.

This clone was seen more than once but under ten times. The V gene is TRBV24-1, the J gene TRBJ1-5; D is possibly TRBD1 (6 bases). Germline-derived CDR1 and CDR2 are KGHDR and SFDVKD. The CDR3 has 12 amino acids. With 6 bases removed from V and 7 bases from J, the gap between germline ends came to 9 bases. CDR3 region: CATSIQGQPQHF. The CDR3 DNA follows: TGTGCCACCAGTATACAGGGCCAGCCCCAGCATTTT.

The chain couples TRBV4-3 to TRBJ2-1, with 10 bases aligning to TRBD2. The CDR3 totals 15 residues. Germline trimming cut 5 bases from V and 9 bases from J; bases unmatched to any gene: 10. The germline gives CDR1 LGHNA, CDR2 YSLEER. CDR3 DNA: TGCGCCAGCAGCAACCAAGCGGGGGGGTTAATTGAGCAGTTCTTC. Encoded protein: CASSNQAGGLIEQFF.

This chain uses TRBV6-5 with TRBJ1-1; 10 nucleotides align to TRBD1. The V and J ends lost 6 bases and 2 bases, in that order; junction bases with no gene match: 3. The CDR3 is 14 residues long. CDR1 is MNHEY, CDR2 SVGAGI, per germline. The DNA of the CDR3 is TGTGCCAGCAGCGGACAGGGGGGAAACACTGAAGCTTTCTTT. Translating it yields CASSGQGGNTEAFF.

V is TRBV18 and J is TRBJ1-5, with 9 bases lining up with TRBD1. Germline V gives CDR1 KGHSH, CDR2 LQKENI. The V gene end was trimmed by 6 bases and the J gene end by 6 bases; junction bases not matched to a gene: 6. The CDR3 consists of 14 residues. CDR3: CASSLQGAGQPQHF. The CDR3 bases are TGTGCCAGCTCCCTACAGGGGGCCGGTCAGCCCCAGCATTTT.

The V and J genes are TRBV5-4 and TRBJ1-2; D is undetermined. This CDR3 spans 15 amino acids. Trimming took off 0 bases at V and 4 bases at J, with 13 bases between the two ends. Germline-derived CDR1 and CDR2 are SGHNT and YYREEE (reference sequence). CDR3 region: CASSLEAGYSYGYTF. In DNA form, the CDR3 reads TGTGCCAGCAGCTTGGAGGCGGGGTACTCCTATGGCTACACCTTC.

V gene TRBV19 combines with J gene TRBJ1-2; D possibly corresponds to TRBD1 (5 bases). The CDR3 is 12 residues long. Trimming cost V 4 bases and J 5 bases, with 8 bases left between them. The germline V gene encodes CDR1 LNHDA and CDR2 SQIVND (reference sequence). In DNA, the CDR3 is TGTGCCAGTAGTAACAGGCAGTATGGCTACACCTTC. Translated, it gives CASSNRQYGYTF.

This clone was counted a few times. V gene TRBV25-1 combines with J gene TRBJ1-5; weak D call: TRBD1 (6 bases). Germline V CDR1 and CDR2: MGHDK, SYGVNS. CDR3 length: 15 amino acids. Trimming took off 3 bases at V and 5 bases at J, with 14 bases between the two ends. The CDR3 here is CASSETTGPHQPQHF. CDR3 in DNA: TGTGCCAGCAGTGAGACGACAGGCCCTCATCAGCCCCAGCATTTT. Full variable domain (missing parts from reference TRBV25-1 and TRBJ1-5): EADIYQTPRYLVIGTGKKITLECSQTMGHDKMYWYQQDPGMELHLIHYSYGVNSTEKGDLSSESTVSRIRTEHFPLTLESARPSHTSQYLCASSETTGPHQPQHFGDGTRLSIL.

This clone was found once. The rearrangement joins TRBV9 to TRBJ2-5, with 10 bases lining up with TRBD2. The CDR3 sequence is 16 residues long. Germline V gives CDR1 SGDLS, CDR2 YYNGEE. Trimming took 0 bases from V and 3 from J; bases not matched to a gene: 5. This chain's CDR3 is CASSVGSSGGKETQYF. CDR3 sequence (DNA): TGTGCCAGCAGCGTAGGAAGTAGCGGGGGGAAAGAGACCCAGTACTTC.

The chain couples TRBV2 to TRBJ2-5; 14 nucleotides agree with TRBD2. The V gene end was trimmed by 8 bases and the J gene end by 4 bases; junction bases not matched to a gene: 3. The length of the CDR3 is 14 residues. The germline V gene has CDR1 SNHLY and CDR2 FYNNEI. The CDR3, as DNA: TGTGCCAGCCGACTAGCGGGGGGGGCAGAGACCCAGTACTTC. Protein product: CASRLAGGAETQYF.

The CDR3 sequence: CASRPGLALGEQYF. The CDR3 DNA reads as TGTGCCAGCAGGCCGGGACTAGCATTAGGCGAGCAGTACTTC. The chain links TRBV27 to TRBJ2-7; TRBD2 matches 9 bases. Germline V gives CDR1 MNHEY, CDR2 SMNVEV (reference sequence). V shed 6 bases, J shed 6 bases, and the junction held 9 bases outside the gene matches. This CDR3 region has 14 residues.

The gene calls are TRBV5-4 and TRBJ2-2, with a weak D call TRBD1 (5 bases). V gave up 3 bases and J gave up 6 bases, with 24 bases separating them. This CDR3 region has 18 residues. Germline loops: CDR1 SGHNT, CDR2 YYREEE (reference sequence). CDR3 DNA sequence: TGTGCCAGCAGCTCCTTGACAGCCTGGCGGTCCGGGTCCGGGGAGCTGTTTTTT. Translating gives CASSSLTAWRSGSGELFF.

The DNA for the CDR3 is TGTGCCAGCAGGCAGGGTCCCGGAAACACCATATATTTT. Translated, it gives CASRQGPGNTIYF. The chain links TRBV3-1 (or the pseudogene TRBV3-2) to TRBJ1-3; a weak D match, TRBD1 (5 bases). Germline CDR1 and CDR2: LGHDT and YNNKEL (reference sequence). V was trimmed by 6 bases and J by 4 bases, leaving 10 bases between them. There are 13 residues in the CDR3.

The J gene is TRBJ1-2, the V gene TRBV19; D unresolved. Germline V gives CDR1 LNHDA, CDR2 SQIVND (reference sequence). The CDR3 consists of 15 residues. Trimming shortened V by 2 bases and J by 3 bases, and 13 bases separated the two germline ends. CDR3 loop: CASSILPGFDYGYTF. In DNA form, the CDR3 reads TGTGCCAGTAGTATACTCCCGGGGTTCGACTATGGCTACACCTTC.